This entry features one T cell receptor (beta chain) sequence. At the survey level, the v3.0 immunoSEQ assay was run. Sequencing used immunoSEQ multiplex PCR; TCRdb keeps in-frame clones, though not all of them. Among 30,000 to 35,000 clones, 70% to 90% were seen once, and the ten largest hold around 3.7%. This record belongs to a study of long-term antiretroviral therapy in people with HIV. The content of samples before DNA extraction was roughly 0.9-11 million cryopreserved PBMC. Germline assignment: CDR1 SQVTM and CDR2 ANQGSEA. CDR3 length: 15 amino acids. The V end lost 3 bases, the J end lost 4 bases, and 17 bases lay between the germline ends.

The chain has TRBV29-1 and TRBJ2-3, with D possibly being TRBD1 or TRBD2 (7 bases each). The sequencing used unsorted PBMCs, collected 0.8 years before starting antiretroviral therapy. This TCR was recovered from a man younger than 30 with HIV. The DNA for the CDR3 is TGCAGCGTTGAGATTGTGGGAGGGGGCGCAGATACGCAGTATTTT. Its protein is CSVEIVGGGADTQYF.